This TCR beta chain was recovered during a study of blood T cells in healthy people across ages (dated by TCRdb to about 2015). A note on the overall study: In model experiments, template switching captured roughly one uniquely barcoded TCR beta cDNA molecule for every two T cells. Age-related changes in TCR beta repertoire diversity were measured in the study by deep sequencing normalized with unique cDNA molecular identifiers. Four age groups were formed from the donors: young (average roughly 15 years), middle-aged (less than 40), aged (about 62) and long-lived (more than 75). For two donors (one aged 18 to 30 and one aged 80 or older), the study analyzed two additional independent replicas of 1 million unique cDNA reads from the same blood draw. Study-wide findings and limitations: Observed TCR beta diversity correlated strongly with the percentage of naive T cells measured by flow cytometry. Estimates of total diversity based on one million sequenced T cells were considered lower bounds and underestimates. Bulk unsorted PBMC profiling prevented conclusive comparison of naive and antigen-experienced compartments. Observed TCR beta diversity per million T cells fell roughly linearly with age, and a significant reduction was already apparent by age around 40. The long-lived group showed more naive CD4+ T cells, fewer expanded clones and increased TCR diversity than the aged group, suggesting age selection. Because donor CMV infection status was unknown, age-related changes in expanded clonotypes were potentially confounded.

The roughly 39 donors, aged about 6 to 100 years, were systemically healthy Caucasian individuals from Russia. Approximately 10 milliliters of peripheral blood were collected from each donor into EDTA-treated Vacutainer tubes. PBMCs were isolated by Ficoll-Paque density-gradient centrifugation, with at least 7 million obtained per sample. Total RNA was extracted from PBMCs with Trizol reagent, with at least 5 micrograms obtained per sample. Naive CD45RAhigh/CD27high T cell percentages were measured by flow cytometry on a PBMC aliquot from every donor. As for this clonotype: Its cognate antigen has yet to be identified. Per-base quality was not reported, and no clone a single base away is much larger than it.

Library creation used 5' RACE. The instrument was an Illumina HiSeq 2500. A second about 7 to 12 cycle PCR used a sample-barcoded 5' primer and a J-beta primer mix. A template-switch 5' adaptor carrying 12 random nucleotides introduced a unique molecular identifier onto each TCR beta cDNA molecule. Each sample yielded at least 3 million CDR3-containing paired-end reads. First-strand cDNA was synthesized from all RNA with the Mint cDNA synthesis kit, primed by a TRBC-specific oligonucleotide. Following uracil-DNA glycosylase treatment, a first 18-cycle PCR with universal primers M1SS and BC2_uni_R was performed on all cDNA. In the original analysis: Each sample was normalized by randomly selecting 1 million high-quality reads, each carrying a distinct molecular identifier. Reads with shared molecular identifiers were discarded instead of being binned into consensus sequences. CDR3 identification, clonotype clustering and error correction used MiTCR with a Q25 quality threshold and the strictest error-elimination algorithm. A nonparametric unseen species model with Euler transformation was used to estimate a lower bound on total TCR beta diversity. TCRdb trimmed public reads at Q25 via fastp, called clones via MiXCR and kept in-frame beta chains. Rows are unified per CDR3 protein, each entry keeping the most common DNA and genes. The V and J calls were not made by the authors but by TCRdb's processing. The sample contains over 750,000 distinct CDR3 sequences, more than 20% of them found a single time. The ten largest clonotypes hold under 10% of the sample.

These same data were also listed under a study on T cells of mothers and their children. The second paper further reports: Nine systemically healthy Caucasian individuals, comprising three mothers and their six children, were included as donors. cDNA synthesis used all of the extracted RNA, with 1.5 ug of RNA in each 15 ul reaction. In the second PCR, the M1S primer introduced both the sample barcodes and 2-4 random nucleotides. More than 9 million TCR beta CDR3 reads were obtained from each mother, and several million reads were obtained from each child. TCR recombination output is similarly shaped by thymic selection in related and unrelated pairs, with a minor effect exerted by inherited differences. Normalized repertoire overlap in related mother-child pairs was always slightly higher than in unrelated mother-child pairs, but the difference was never significant. With a sensitivity of roughly 93 clones per million clonotypes, no persistent microchimeric T cell clones were detected. In the study, deep NGS was used to compare the TCR beta repertoires of mothers and children, and features distinguishing related mother-child pairs from unrelated individuals were sought. The mean age was about 38 +/- 4 years for the mothers and about 12 +/- 4 years for the children. Libraries were sequenced on Illumina HiSeq 2000 with 100+100 nt paired-end reads after adapter ligation with NEBNext reagents. To avoid cross-contamination, the mother libraries and the child libraries were prepared a month apart and sequenced in separate runs. Each donor had between 500,000 and 2,000,000 distinct TCR beta clonotypes identified. Naive TCR beta clonotypes were estimated from low-frequency clonotypes matched to each donor's FACS-determined naive share, without sorting.

The sequence was collected from a boy aged 5-17 years in good health. Sequenced sample: blood.

The DNA sequence is as follows: TGTGCCAGCTCACGAGTGGGGGTAGCGTTGGACTCCTACAATGAGCAGTTCTTC. Its translation reads: CASSRVGVALDSYNEQFF. This chain joins TRBV18 to TRBJ2-1, with the D gene possibly TRBD1 or TRBD2, each one fitting 5 bases. Based on the germline V gene, the CDR1 and CDR2 sequences are KGHSH and LQKENI. From cysteine to phenylalanine, the CDR3 is 18 amino acids long. Just CDR3 DNA is preserved here, 54 bases in frame from base 1. Trimming removed 4 bases from V and 0 bases from J, leaving 19 bases between the germline ends.